This record concerns one TCR beta chain sequence. Its specificity is not known. Germline is not matched at one junction end, which may reflect a read error. This CDR3 is 14 amino acids long. CDR1 and CDR2 (germline): SSHAT, FNYEAQ (reference sequence). Study-level results: Tumor Treg TCRs overlapped most with tumor naive CD4+ cells.

The sorted Tregs were CD4+CD25+CD127-/low cells. Full-length variable regions came from constant-region reverse primers plus semi-nested Nested Universal Primer A PCR. TCRdb itself ran the 5' RACE reads through MiXCR, one entry per CDR3 protein. The data contain 4,000 to 5,000 distinct CDR3 sequences, approximately 72% of them singletons. Sequencing used Tregs sorted from blood. The clonotype comes from a female donor with breast cancer. The rearrangement links TRBV7-7 to TRBJ2-3; weak D call: TRBD2 (6 bases). As DNA, the CDR3 is TGTGCTAGCAGCCCCGGGACTCGGACAGATACGCAGTATTTT. Translating it yields CASSPGTRTDTQYF.